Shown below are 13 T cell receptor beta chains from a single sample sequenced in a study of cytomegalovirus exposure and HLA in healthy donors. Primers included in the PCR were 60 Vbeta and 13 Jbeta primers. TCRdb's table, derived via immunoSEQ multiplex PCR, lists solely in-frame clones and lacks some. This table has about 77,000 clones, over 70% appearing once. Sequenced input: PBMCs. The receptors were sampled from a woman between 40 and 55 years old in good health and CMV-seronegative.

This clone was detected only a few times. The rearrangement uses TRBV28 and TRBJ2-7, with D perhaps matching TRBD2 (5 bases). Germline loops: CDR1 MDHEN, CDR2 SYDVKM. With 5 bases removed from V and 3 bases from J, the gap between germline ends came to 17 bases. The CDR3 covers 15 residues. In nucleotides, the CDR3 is TGTGCCAGCAGTCCCCAAGTGATAGGGAGCTACGAGCAGTACTTC. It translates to CASSPQVIGSYEQYF.

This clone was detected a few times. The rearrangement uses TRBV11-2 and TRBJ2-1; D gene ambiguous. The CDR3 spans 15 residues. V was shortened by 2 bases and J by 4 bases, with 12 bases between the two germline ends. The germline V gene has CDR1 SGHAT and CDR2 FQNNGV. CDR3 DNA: TGTGCCAGCAGCTTACAACCGCTGCTATACAATGAGCAGTTCTTC. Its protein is CASSLQPLLYNEQFF.

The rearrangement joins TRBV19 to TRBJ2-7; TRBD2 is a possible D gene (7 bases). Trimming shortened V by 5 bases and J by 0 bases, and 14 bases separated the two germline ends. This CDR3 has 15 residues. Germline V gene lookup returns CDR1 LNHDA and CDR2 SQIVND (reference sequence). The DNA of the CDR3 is TGTGCCAGTAGTTCCGGGGGGCTAAACTCCTACGAGCAGTACTTC. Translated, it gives CASSSGGLNSYEQYF.

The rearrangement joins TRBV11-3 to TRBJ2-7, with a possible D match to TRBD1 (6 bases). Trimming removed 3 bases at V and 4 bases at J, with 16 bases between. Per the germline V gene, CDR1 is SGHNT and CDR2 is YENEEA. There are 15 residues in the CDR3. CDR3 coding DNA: TGTGCCAGCAGCTTGGGCGACAGGATGGCTTACGAGCAGTACTTC. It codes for CASSLGDRMAYEQYF.

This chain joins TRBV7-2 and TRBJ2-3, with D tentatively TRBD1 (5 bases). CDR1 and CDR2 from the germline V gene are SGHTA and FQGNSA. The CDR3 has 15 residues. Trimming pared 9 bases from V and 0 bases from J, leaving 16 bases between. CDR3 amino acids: CARGGAPTSTDTQYF. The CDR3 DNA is TGTGCCAGGGGTGGGGCGCCCACTAGCACAGATACGCAGTATTTT.

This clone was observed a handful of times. The DNA for the CDR3 is TGCAGCGTTGAAGGTCTGTCAGGGTCCTACGAGCAGTACTTC. Translating gives CSVEGLSGSYEQYF. The rearrangement uses TRBV29-1 and TRBJ2-7; D might be TRBD1 (5 bases). Germline V lookup: CDR1 SQVTM, CDR2 ANQGSEA. This CDR3 comprises 14 residues. The V end lost 1 base, the J end lost 1 base, and 11 bases lay between the germline ends.

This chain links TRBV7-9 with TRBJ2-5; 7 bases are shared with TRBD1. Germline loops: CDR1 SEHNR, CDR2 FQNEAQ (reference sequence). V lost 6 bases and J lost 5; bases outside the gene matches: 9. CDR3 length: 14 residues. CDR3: CASSRGKGAETQYF. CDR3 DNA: TGTGCCAGCAGTAGGGGAAAGGGGGCCGAGACCCAGTACTTC.

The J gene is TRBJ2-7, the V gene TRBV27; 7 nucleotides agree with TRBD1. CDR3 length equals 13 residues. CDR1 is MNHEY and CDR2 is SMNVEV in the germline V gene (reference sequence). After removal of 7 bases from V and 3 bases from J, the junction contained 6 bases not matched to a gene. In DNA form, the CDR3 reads TGTGCCAGCATGGGAACAGGGGTCTACGAGCAGTACTTC. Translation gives CASMGTGVYEQYF.

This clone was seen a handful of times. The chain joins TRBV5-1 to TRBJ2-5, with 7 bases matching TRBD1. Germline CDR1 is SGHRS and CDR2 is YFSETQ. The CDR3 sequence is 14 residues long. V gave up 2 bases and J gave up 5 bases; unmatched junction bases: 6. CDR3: CASSLRRGTETQYF. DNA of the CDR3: TGCGCCAGCAGCTTACGCAGGGGGACGGAGACCCAGTACTTC.

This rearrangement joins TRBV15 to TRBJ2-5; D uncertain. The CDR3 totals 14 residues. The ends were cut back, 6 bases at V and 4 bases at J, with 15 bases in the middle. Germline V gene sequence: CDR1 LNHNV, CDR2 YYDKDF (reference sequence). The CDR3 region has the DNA TGTGCCACCAGACGCCAACTCACCGCAGAGACCCAGTACTTC. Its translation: CATRRQLTAETQYF.

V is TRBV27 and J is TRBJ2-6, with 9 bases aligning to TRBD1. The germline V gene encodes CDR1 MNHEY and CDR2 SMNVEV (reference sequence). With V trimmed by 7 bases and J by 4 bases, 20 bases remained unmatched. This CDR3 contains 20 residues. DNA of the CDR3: TGTGCCAGCAAGCCACGCTCCTCGGGACAGGGAGCGAGCGGGGCCAACGTCCTGACTTTC. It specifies CASKPRSSGQGASGANVLTF.

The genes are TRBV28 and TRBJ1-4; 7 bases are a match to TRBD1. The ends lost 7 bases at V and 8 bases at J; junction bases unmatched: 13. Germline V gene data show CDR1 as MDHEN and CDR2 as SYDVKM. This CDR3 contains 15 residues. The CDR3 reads CASNSADRRGEKLFF. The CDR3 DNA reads TGTGCCAGCAACTCGGCGGACAGGAGGGGGGAAAAACTGTTTTTT.

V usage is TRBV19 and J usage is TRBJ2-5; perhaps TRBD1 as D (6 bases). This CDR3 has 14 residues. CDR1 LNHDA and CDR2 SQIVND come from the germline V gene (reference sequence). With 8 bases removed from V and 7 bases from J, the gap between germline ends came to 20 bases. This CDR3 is CASSGAGAGLTQYF. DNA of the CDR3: TGTGCCAGTTCAGGGGCCGGGGCTGGTTTGACCCAGTACTTC.